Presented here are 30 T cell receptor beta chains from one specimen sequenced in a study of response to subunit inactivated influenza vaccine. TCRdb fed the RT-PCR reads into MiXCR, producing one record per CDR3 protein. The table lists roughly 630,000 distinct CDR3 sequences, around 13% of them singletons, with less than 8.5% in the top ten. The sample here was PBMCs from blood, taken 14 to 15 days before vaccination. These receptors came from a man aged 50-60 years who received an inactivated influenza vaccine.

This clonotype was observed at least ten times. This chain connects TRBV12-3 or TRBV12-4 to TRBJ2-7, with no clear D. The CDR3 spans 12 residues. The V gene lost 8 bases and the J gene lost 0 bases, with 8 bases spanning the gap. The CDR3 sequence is CASASRSYEQYF. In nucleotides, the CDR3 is TGTGCCAGCGCGTCCCGCTCCTACGAGCAGTACTTC.

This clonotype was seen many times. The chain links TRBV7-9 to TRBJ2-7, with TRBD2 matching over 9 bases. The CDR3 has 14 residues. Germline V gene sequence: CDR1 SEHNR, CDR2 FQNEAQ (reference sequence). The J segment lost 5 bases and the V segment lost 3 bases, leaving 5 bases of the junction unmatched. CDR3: CASSFSGSSDEQYF. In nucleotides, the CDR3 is TGTGCCAGCAGCTTTAGCGGGAGTAGCGACGAGCAGTACTTC.

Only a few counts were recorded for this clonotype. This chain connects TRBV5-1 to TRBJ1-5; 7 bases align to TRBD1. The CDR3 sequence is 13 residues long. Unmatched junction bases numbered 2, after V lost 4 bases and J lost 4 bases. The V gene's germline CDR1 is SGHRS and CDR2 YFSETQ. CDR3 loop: CASSVGQNQPQHF. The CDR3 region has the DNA TGCGCCAGCAGCGTGGGACAGAATCAGCCCCAGCATTTT. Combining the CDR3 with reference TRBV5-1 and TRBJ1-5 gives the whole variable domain KAGVTQTPRYLIKTRGQQVTLSCSPISGHRSVSWYQQTPGQGLQFLFEYFSETQRNKGNFPGRFSGRQFSNSRSEMNVSTLELGDSALYLCASSVGQNQPQHFGDGTRLSIL.

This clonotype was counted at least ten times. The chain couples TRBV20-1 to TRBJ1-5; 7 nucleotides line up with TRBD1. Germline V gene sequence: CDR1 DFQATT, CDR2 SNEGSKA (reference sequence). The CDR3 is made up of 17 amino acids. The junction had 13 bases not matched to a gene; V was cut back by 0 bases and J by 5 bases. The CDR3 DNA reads TGCAGTGCTAGAGATCGGACAGGTTCTGCCTCTGATCAGCCCCAGCATTTT. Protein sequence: CSARDRTGSASDQPQHF.

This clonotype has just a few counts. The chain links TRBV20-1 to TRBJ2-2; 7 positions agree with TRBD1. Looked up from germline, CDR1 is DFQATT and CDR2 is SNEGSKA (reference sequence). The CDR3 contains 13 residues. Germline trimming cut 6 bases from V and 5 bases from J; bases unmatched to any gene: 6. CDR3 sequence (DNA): TGCAGTGCCACCCCGGACAGGACCGGGGAGCTGTTTTTT. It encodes CSATPDRTGELFF.

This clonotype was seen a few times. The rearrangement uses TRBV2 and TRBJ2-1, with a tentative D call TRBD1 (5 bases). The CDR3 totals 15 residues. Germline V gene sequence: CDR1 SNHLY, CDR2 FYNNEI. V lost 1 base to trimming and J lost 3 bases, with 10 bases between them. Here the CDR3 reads CASSEGQLVYNEQFF. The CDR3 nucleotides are TGTGCCAGCAGTGAAGGACAGTTGGTCTACAATGAGCAGTTCTTC.

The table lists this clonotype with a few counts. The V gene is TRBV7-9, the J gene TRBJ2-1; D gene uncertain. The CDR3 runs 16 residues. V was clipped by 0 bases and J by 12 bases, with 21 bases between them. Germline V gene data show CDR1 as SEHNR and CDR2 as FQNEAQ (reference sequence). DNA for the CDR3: TGTGCCAGCAGCTTAGCCGCAGCCCTATCGGTGAGGCGGCAGTTCTTC. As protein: CASSLAAALSVRRQFF.

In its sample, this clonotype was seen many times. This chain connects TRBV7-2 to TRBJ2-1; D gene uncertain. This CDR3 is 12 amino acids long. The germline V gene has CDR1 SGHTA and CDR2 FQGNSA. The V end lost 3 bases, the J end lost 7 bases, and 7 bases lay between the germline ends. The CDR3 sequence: CASSLIRNEQFF. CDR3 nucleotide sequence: TGTGCCAGCAGCTTGATACGAAATGAGCAGTTCTTC.

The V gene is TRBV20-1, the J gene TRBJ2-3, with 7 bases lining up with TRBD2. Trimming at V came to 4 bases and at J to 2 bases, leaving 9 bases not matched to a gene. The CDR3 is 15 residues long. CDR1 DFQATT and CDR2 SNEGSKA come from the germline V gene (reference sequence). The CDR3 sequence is CSAISGGGPTDTQYF. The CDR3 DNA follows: TGCAGTGCTATTTCGGGCGGGGGACCCACAGATACGCAGTATTTT.

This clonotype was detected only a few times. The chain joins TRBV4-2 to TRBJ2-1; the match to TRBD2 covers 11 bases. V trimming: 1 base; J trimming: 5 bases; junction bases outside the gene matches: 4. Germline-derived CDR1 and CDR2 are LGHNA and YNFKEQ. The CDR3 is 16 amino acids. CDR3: CASSQAGLAGNNEQFF. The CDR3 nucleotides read TGTGCCAGCAGCCAAGCCGGACTAGCGGGTAACAATGAGCAGTTCTTC.

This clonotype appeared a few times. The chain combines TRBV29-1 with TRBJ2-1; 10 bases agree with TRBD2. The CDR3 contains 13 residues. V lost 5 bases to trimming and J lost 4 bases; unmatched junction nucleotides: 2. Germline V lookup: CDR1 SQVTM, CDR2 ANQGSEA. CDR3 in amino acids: CSVSGGAYNEQFF. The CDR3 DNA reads TGCAGCGTTAGCGGGGGGGCTTACAATGAGCAGTTCTTC.

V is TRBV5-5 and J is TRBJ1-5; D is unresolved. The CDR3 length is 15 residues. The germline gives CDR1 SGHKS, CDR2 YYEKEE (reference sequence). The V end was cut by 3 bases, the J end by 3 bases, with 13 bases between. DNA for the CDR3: TGTGCCAGCAGCTCATTGCTCGGGTCCAATCAGCCCCAGCATTTT. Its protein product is CASSSLLGSNQPQHF.

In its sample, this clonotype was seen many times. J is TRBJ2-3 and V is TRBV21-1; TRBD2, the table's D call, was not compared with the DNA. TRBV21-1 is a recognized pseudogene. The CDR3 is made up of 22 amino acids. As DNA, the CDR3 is TGTGCCAGCTCCCAGACTAGCGGGGTGATTTTTTCTAGTTTACGGGTCACAGATACGCAGTATTTT. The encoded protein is CASSQTSGVIFSSLRVTDTQYF.

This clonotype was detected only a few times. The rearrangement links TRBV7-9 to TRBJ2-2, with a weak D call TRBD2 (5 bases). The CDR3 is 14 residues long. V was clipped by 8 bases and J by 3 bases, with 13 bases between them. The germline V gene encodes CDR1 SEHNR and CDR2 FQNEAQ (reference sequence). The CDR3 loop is CASPLQLDTGELFF. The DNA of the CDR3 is TGTGCCAGCCCACTTCAACTAGACACCGGGGAGCTGTTTTTT.

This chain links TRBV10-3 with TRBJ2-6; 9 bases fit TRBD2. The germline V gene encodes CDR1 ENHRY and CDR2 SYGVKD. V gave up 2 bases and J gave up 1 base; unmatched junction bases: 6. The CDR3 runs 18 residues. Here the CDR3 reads CAISERGTSLSGANVLTF. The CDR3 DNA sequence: TGTGCCATCAGTGAGAGAGGGACTAGCTTATCTGGGGCCAACGTCCTGACTTTC.

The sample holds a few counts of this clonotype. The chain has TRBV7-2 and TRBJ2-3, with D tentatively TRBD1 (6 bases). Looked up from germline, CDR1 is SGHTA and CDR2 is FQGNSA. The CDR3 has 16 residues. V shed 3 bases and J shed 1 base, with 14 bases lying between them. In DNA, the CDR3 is TGTGCCAGCAGCTTGGGGACCCACAGGGGCACAGATACGCAGTATTTT. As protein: CASSLGTHRGTDTQYF.

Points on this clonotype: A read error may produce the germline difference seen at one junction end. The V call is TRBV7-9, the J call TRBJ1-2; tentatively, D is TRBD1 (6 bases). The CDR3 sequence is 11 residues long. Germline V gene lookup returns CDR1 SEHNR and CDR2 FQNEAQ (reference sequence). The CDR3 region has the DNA TGTGCCAGCACCTTAGGGGGTGGCTACACCTTC. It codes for CASTLGGGYTF.

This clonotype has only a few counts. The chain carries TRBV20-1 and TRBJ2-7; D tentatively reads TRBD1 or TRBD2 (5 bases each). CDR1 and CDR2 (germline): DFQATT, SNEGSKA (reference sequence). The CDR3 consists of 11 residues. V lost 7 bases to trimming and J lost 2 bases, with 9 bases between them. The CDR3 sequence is CSDGATYEQYF. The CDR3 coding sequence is TGCAGTGACGGGGCTACCTACGAGCAGTACTTC.

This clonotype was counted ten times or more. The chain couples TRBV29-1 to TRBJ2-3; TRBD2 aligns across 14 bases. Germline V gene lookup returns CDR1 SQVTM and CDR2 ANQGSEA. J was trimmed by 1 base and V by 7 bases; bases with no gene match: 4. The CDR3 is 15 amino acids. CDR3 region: CSGGLAGGGTDTQYF. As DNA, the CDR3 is TGCAGCGGTGGACTAGCGGGAGGTGGCACAGATACGCAGTATTTT.

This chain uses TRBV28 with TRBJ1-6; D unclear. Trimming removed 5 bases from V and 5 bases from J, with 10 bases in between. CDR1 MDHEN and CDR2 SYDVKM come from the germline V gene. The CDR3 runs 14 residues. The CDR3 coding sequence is TGTGCCAGCAGTCCCCCCCGTGATAATTCACCCCTCCACTTT. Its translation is CASSPPRDNSPLHF.

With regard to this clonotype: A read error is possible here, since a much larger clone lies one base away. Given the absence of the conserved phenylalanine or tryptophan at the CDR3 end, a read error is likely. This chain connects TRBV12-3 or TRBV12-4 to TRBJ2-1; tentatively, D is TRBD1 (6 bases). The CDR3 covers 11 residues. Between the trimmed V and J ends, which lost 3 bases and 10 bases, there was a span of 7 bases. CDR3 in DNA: TGTGCCAGCAGTTTTGGGGGCGAGCAGTTCTAC. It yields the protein CASSFGGEQFY.

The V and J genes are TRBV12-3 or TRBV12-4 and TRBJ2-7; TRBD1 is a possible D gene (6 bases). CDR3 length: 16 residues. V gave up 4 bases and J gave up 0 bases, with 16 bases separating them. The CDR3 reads CASSSPGQSSSYEQYF. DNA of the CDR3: TGTGCCAGCAGTTCCCCCGGACAGAGTAGCTCCTACGAGCAGTACTTC.

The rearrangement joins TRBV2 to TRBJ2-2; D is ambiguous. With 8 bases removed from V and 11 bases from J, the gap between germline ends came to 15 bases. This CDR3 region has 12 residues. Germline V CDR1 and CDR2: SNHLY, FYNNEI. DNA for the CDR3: TGTGCCAGCGGGGATGGGCTCCGTGAGCTGTTTTTT. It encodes CASGDGLRELFF.

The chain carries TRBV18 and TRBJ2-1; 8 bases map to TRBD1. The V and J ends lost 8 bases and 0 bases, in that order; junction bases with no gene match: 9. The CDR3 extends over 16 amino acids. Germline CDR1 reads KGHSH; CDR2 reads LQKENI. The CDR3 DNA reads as TGTGCCAGCGCTCGGGACAGGCTAAGCTCCTACAATGAGCAGTTCTTC. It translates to CASARDRLSSYNEQFF.

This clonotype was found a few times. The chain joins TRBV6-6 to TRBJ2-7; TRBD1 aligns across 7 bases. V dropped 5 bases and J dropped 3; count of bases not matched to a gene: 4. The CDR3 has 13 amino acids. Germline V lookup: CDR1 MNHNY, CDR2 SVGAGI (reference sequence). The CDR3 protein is CASSGGQVYEQYF. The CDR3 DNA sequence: TGTGCCAGCAGTGGCGGACAGGTCTACGAGCAGTACTTC.

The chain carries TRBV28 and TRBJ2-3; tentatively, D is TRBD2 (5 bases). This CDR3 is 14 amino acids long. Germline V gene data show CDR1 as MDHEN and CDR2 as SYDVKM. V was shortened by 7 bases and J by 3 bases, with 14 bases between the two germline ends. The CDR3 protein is CASTVFPGTDTQYF. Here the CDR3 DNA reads TGTGCCAGCACCGTTTTCCCGGGAACAGATACGCAGTATTTT.

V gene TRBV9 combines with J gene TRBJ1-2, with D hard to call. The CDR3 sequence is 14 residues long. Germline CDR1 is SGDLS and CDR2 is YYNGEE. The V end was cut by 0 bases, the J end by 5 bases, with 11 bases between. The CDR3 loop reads CASSVDPGWYGYTF. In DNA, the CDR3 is TGTGCCAGCAGCGTAGACCCAGGATGGTATGGCTACACCTTC. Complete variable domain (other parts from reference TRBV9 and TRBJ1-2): DSGVTQTPKHLITATGQRVTLRCSPRSGDLSVYWYQQSLDQGLQFLIQYYNGEERAKGNILERFSAQQFPDLHSELNLSSLELGDSALYFCASSVDPGWYGYTFGSGTRLTVV.

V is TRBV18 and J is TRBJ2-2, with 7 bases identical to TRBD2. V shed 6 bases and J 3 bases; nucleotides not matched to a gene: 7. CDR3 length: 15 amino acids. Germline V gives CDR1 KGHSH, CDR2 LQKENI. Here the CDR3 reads CASSAGTTYTGELFF. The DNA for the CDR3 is TGTGCCAGCTCCGCGGGGACTACCTACACCGGGGAGCTGTTTTTT.

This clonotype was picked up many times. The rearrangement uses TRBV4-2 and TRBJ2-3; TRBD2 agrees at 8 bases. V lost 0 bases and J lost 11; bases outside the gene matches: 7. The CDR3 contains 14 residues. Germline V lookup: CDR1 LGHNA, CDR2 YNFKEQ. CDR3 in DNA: TGTGCCAGCAGCCAAGATTTAGAGCGGGAGTTGCAGTATTTT. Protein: CASSQDLERELQYF.

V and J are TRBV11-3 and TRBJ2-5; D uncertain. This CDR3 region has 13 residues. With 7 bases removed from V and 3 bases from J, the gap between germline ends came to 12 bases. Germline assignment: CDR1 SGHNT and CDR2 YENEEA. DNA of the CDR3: TGTGCCAGCATAACCCCCGCCGAAGAGACCCAGTACTTC. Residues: CASITPAEETQYF. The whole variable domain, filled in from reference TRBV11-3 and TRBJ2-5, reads EAGVVQSPRYKIIEKKQPVAFWCNPISGHNTLYWYLQNLGQGPELLIRYENEEAVDDSQLPKDRFSAERLKGVDSTLKIQPAELGDSAVYLCASITPAEETQYFGPGTRLLVL.